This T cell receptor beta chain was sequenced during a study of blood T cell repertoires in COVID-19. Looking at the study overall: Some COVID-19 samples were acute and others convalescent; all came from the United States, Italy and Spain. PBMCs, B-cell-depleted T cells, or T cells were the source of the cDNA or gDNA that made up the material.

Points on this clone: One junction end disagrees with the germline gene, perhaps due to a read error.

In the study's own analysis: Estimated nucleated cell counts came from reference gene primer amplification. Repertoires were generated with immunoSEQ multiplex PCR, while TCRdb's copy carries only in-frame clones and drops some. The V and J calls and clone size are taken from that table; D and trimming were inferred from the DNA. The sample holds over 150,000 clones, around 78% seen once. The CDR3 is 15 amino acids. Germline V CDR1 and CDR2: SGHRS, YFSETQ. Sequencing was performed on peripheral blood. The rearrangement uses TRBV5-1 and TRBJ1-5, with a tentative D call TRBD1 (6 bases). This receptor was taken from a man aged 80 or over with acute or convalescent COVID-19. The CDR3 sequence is CARSGGPGGDQPQHF. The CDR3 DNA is TGCGCCCGCAGCGGGGGCCCGGGGGGGGATCAGCCCCAGCATTTT.